What follows describes a single T cell receptor (beta chain). This CDR3 is 15 amino acids long. Some clones are missing from TCRdb's copy, which holds only in-frame ones; the method was immunoSEQ multiplex PCR. The top ten hold roughly 4% of the sample, which has 250,000 to 300,000 clones, roughly 86% seen once. The data were obtained in a study of blood T cell repertoires in COVID-19. Study background: Samples came from the United States, Italy and Spain, spanning acute and convalescent COVID-19. In each case, the material was cDNA or gDNA derived from T cells, B-cell-depleted T cells, or PBMCs.

The gene calls are TRBV21-1 and TRBJ1-5; TRBD1 is the table's D call and was not checked against the DNA. TRBV21-1 has pseudogene status. The sequenced sample consisted of peripheral blood. The TCR originated in a man younger than 35 with active or convalescent COVID-19. The CDR3 protein is CASSKDRAHYQPQHF. The DNA for the CDR3 is TGTGCCAGCAGCAAGGACAGGGCTCATTATCAGCCCCAGCATTTT.